These T cell receptor beta chains were read from a single sample in a study of T cell responses to AZD1222 COVID-19 vaccine. Produced via immunoSEQ multiplex PCR; TCRdb's table is partial and in-frame only. The sample yields over 75,000 clones, around 90% seen once. The sequences come from peripheral blood, collected on day 0 of AZD1222 vaccination. The receptor set was obtained from an adult in good health. Both conserved end residues are part of each CDR3. D genes are given only for firm matches. Only some rows state a clone size, as once, few, many or a class for expanded clones.

>TRBV5-4|NA|TRBJ2-4|TRBD1
CASSLFAGQGAKNIQYF
TGTGCCAGCAGCTTGTTTGCGGGACAGGGGGCCAAAAACATTCAGTACTTC
>TRBV18|NA|TRBJ2-1|TRBD1
CASSLQGASDNEQFF
TGTGCCAGCTCACTGCAGGGGGCGAGCGACAATGAGCAGTTCTTC
>TRBV30|once|TRBJ1-6|NA
CAWSARDSSPLHF
TGTGCCTGGAGTGCGCGGGACTCTTCACCCCTCCACTTT
>TRBV7-6|NA|TRBJ1-2|NA
CASSLAVEGSNYGYTF
TGTGCCAGCAGCTTAGCGGTCGAGGGGTCGAACTATGGCTACACCTTC
>TRBV5-1|NA|TRBJ1-1|TRBD1
CASSTGGQGNTEAFF
TGCGCCAGCAGCACGGGGGGACAGGGGAACACTGAAGCTTTCTTT
>TRBV3-1/TRBV3-2|NA|TRBJ2-7|NA
CASSPNRGGYEQYF
TGTGCCAGCAGCCCTAACAGGGGGGGTTACGAGCAGTACTTC
>TRBV10-2|NA|TRBJ1-2|NA
CASSEGGDYGYTF
TGTGCCAGCAGTGAAGGAGGGGACTATGGCTACACCTTC
>TRBV12-5|once|TRBJ2-7|TRBD2
CASGRGLAASSYEQYF
TGTGCTAGTGGTCGGGGACTAGCGGCCAGCTCCTACGAGCAGTACTTC
>TRBV11-1|NA|TRBJ1-1|NA
CASSGRPYTEAFF
TGTGCCAGCAGCGGACGGCCGTACACTGAAGCTTTCTTT
>TRBV5-1|NA|TRBJ2-7|NA
CASSLGQFSYEQYF
TGCGCCAGCAGCTTGGGACAGTTCTCCTACGAGCAGTACTTC
>TRBV5-4|NA|TRBJ2-3|NA
CASSQGTTDTQYF
TGTGCCAGCAGCCAAGGGACGACAGATACGCAGTATTTT
>TRBV7-9|NA|TRBJ1-5|NA
CASSLSREGQPQHF
TGTGCCAGCAGCTTAAGCAGGGAAGGGCAGCCCCAGCATTTT
>TRBV4-2|once|TRBJ2-6|TRBD1
CASSQGQGSGANVLTF
TGTGCCAGCAGCCAAGGACAGGGCTCTGGGGCCAACGTCCTGACTTTC
>TRBV5-4|NA|TRBJ2-1|NA
CASSLDENEQFF
TGTGCCAGCAGCTTGGACGAGAATGAGCAGTTCTTC
>TRBV11-2|once|TRBJ2-7|NA
CASSPGPAKVYEQYF
TGTGCCAGCAGCCCGGGACCCGCCAAAGTATACGAGCAGTACTTC
>TRBV27|NA|TRBJ2-3|NA
CASSFSSGTASTDTQYF
TGTGCCAGCAGTTTTTCTTCCGGGACTGCTAGCACAGATACGCAGTATTTT
>TRBV3-1/TRBV3-2|NA|TRBJ2-7|TRBD2
CASSQGSGGAYEQYF
TGTGCCAGCAGCCAAGGCTCCGGGGGGGCCTACGAGCAGTACTTC
>TRBV9|NA|TRBJ2-7|TRBD2
CASSVGTGTTYEQYF
TGTGCCAGCAGCGTAGGGACGGGGACTACCTACGAGCAGTACTTC
>TRBV5-1|NA|TRBJ2-5|TRBD1
CASSLHPSGTGPGETQYF
TGCGCCAGCAGCTTGCATCCCTCCGGGACAGGGCCAGGGGAGACCCAGTACTTC
>TRBV7-2|NA|TRBJ1-1|NA
CASSLEEGVGAFF
TGTGCCAGCAGCTTAGAAGAGGGAGTGGGAGCTTTCTTT
>TRBV11-2|NA|TRBJ1-1|NA
CASSFWGLRTEAFF
TGTGCCAGCAGCTTCTGGGGTTTGCGCACTGAAGCTTTCTTT
>TRBV30|NA|TRBJ2-1|TRBD2
CAWSLPRAGGSYNEQFF
TGTGCCTGGAGCCTCCCTAGAGCGGGAGGTTCTTACAATGAGCAGTTCTTC
>TRBV21-1|NA|TRBJ1-5|NA
CASSSRDGGNQPQHF
TGTGCCAGCAGCAGCCGGGACGGCGGCAATCAGCCCCAGCATTTT
>TRBV3-1/TRBV3-2|NA|TRBJ1-6|NA
CASSQSDSFNSPLHF
TGTGCCAGCAGCCAAAGTGACAGTTTTAATTCACCCCTCCACTTT
>TRBV29-1|NA|TRBJ2-5|NA
CSVDVGETQYF
TGCAGCGTTGACGTGGGAGAGACCCAGTACTTC
>TRBV2|NA|TRBJ1-4|NA
CASSEMEGGGNEKLFF
TGTGCCAGCAGTGAAATGGAAGGGGGAGGGAATGAAAAACTGTTTTTT
>TRBV5-1|NA|TRBJ2-7|TRBD2
CASSPITTSGGINYEQYF
TGCGCCAGCAGCCCAATAACCACTAGCGGGGGGATTAACTACGAGCAGTACTTC
>TRBV7-3|NA|TRBJ2-1|NA
CASSLVTYNEQFF
TGTGCCAGCAGTCTGGTCACATACAATGAGCAGTTCTTC
>TRBV30|once|TRBJ1-1|TRBD1
CAWRFRTGGAGTEAFF
TGTGCCTGGAGGTTCAGGACAGGGGGCGCGGGGACTGAAGCTTTCTTT
>TRBV20-1|once|TRBJ2-3|NA
CSARGRPQYF
TGCAGTGCTAGAGGGCGTCCGCAGTATTTT
>TRBV5-6|NA|TRBJ2-3|NA
CASSPGGPLFTDTQYF
TGTGCCAGCAGCCCTGGAGGCCCCTTATTCACAGATACGCAGTATTTT
>TRBV7-2|NA|TRBJ2-7|NA
CASSRNPSREQYF
TGTGCCAGCAGCCGAAACCCGTCTCGCGAGCAGTACTTC
>TRBV5-8|NA|TRBJ2-1|NA
CASSSRGSYNEQFF
TGTGCCAGCAGCTCAAGGGGGTCCTACAATGAGCAGTTCTTC
>TRBV10-1|NA|TRBJ2-7|NA
CASSPGPDYEQYF
TGCGCCAGCAGTCCGGGACCGGACTACGAGCAGTACTTC
>TRBV10-3|once|TRBJ1-1|NA
CAITKGVGTEAFF
TGTGCCATCACAAAGGGGGTCGGTACTGAAGCTTTCTTT
>TRBV4-1|few|TRBJ2-3|TRBD2
CASSQERIALAGGPRKTDTQYF
TGCGCCAGCAGCCAAGAAAGGATCGCGCTAGCGGGAGGGCCCAGGAAGACAGATACGCAGTATTTT
>TRBV7-2|NA|TRBJ2-1|NA
CASSLGLRSANEQFF
TGTGCCAGCAGCTTAGGCCTTAGGAGCGCCAATGAGCAGTTCTTC
>TRBV5-1|NA|TRBJ2-1|TRBD2
CASSLAGGGNEQFF
TGCGCCAGCAGCTTGGCTGGGGGAGGGAATGAGCAGTTCTTC
>TRBV14|NA|TRBJ1-6|NA
CASSQKNGINSPLHF
TGTGCCAGCAGCCAAAAGAACGGGATTAATTCACCCCTCCACTTT
>TRBV2|NA|TRBJ2-3|TRBD1
CARERDRGRNHLGTDTQYF
TGTGCCAGAGAAAGGGACAGGGGGCGTAACCACCTAGGCACAGATACGCAGTATTTT
>TRBV27|NA|TRBJ2-1|TRBD2
CASRRAGGLFNEQFF
TGTGCCAGCAGAAGAGCGGGGGGGCTGTTTAATGAGCAGTTCTTC
>TRBV6-4|NA|TRBJ2-5|TRBD1
CASSESGGQETQYF
TGTGCCAGCAGTGAGTCAGGGGGCCAAGAGACCCAGTACTTC
>TRBV30|NA|TRBJ2-3|TRBD1
CASTLRDRVRTDTQYF
TGTGCGTCAACACTCCGGGACAGGGTCAGGACAGATACGCAGTATTTT
>TRBV4-1|NA|TRBJ2-7|NA
CASSQVTHSYEQYF
TGCGCCAGCAGCCAAGTTACCCACTCCTACGAGCAGTACTTC
>TRBV6-6|NA|TRBJ2-3|TRBD2
CASSQLSSGGASDTQYF
TGTGCCAGCAGTCAGCTATCTAGCGGGGGGGCGTCAGATACGCAGTATTTT
>TRBV11-2|NA|TRBJ1-4|NA
CASSLGGTNEKLFF
TGTGCCAGCAGCTTAGGGGGTACTAATGAAAAACTGTTTTTT
>TRBV4-2|NA|TRBJ1-1|NA
CASSLNVGDTYTEAFF
TGTGCCAGCAGCCTGAATGTCGGGGACACGTACACTGAAGCTTTCTTT
>TRBV18|NA|TRBJ1-1|TRBD1
CASSPQQGENTEAFF
TGTGCCAGCTCACCACAGCAGGGGGAGAACACTGAAGCTTTCTTT
>TRBV28|NA|TRBJ1-1|NA
CASRPLGGENTEAFF
TGTGCCAGCAGACCCCTGGGGGGTGAGAACACTGAAGCTTTCTTT
>TRBV27|NA|TRBJ1-1|TRBD1
CASSFLRGRDTEAFF
TGTGCCAGCAGTTTTTTGAGGGGGCGAGACACTGAAGCTTTCTTT
>TRBV15|NA|TRBJ1-2|NA
CATSRDEGPLGYTF
TGTGCCACCAGCAGAGATGAAGGCCCCCTTGGCTACACCTTC
>TRBV13|NA|TRBJ2-1|TRBD1
CATYRGRSSYNEQFF
TGTGCCACCTACAGGGGGAGGAGCTCCTACAATGAGCAGTTCTTC
>TRBV2|few|TRBJ1-2|NA
CASSDQGPALGGYTF
TGTGCCAGCAGTGATCAGGGGCCGGCTTTAGGTGGCTACACCTTC
>TRBV12-3/TRBV12-4|NA|TRBJ1-2|NA
CASSPVGSVGYTF
TGTGCCAGCAGTCCCGTCGGTTCAGTGGGCTACACCTTC
>TRBV9|NA|TRBJ1-2|TRBD1
CASSPGDRNYGYTF
TGTGCCAGCAGCCCAGGGGACAGGAACTATGGCTACACCTTC
>TRBV7-2|NA|TRBJ1-2|NA
CASSLALRAGYTF
TGTGCCAGCAGCTTAGCGCTCAGGGCCGGCTACACCTTC
>TRBV9|NA|TRBJ2-2|TRBD2
CASSVGDLRAGAFSGELFF
TGTGCCAGCAGCGTAGGGGATCTTAGGGCGGGAGCATTTAGCGGGGAGCTGTTTTTT
>TRBV11-2|once|TRBJ2-1|TRBD1
CASSPRRTGVLDEQFF
TGTGCCAGCAGCCCCCGCCGGACAGGGGTGTTGGATGAGCAGTTCTTC
>TRBV9|NA|TRBJ1-6|TRBD1
CASSPGTDSPLHF
TGTGCCAGCAGTCCGGGGACAGATTCACCCCTCCACTTT
>TRBV7-2|NA|TRBJ2-5|TRBD1
CASSFQGAETQYF
TGTGCCAGCAGTTTCCAGGGGGCTGAGACCCAGTACTTC